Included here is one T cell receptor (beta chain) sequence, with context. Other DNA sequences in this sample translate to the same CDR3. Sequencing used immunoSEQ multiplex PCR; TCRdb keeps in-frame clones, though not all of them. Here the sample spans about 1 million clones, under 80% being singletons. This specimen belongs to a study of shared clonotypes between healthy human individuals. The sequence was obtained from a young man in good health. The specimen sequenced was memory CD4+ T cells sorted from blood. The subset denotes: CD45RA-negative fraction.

The CDR3 loop reads CASSLGGTGAGNTIYF. The DNA of the CDR3 is TGCGCCAGCAGCTTGGGAGGCACAGGAGCTGGAAACACCATATATTTT. J is TRBJ1-3 and V is TRBV5-1, with a weak D call TRBD1 (5 bases). The CDR3 is 16 amino acids. Trimming removed 0 bases at V and 2 bases at J, with 12 bases between. CDR1 SGHRS and CDR2 YFSETQ come from the germline V gene.